These T cell receptor beta chains were read from a single sample in a study of blood T cell repertoires in COVID-19. The assay was immunoSEQ multiplex PCR, and TCRdb's table has in-frame clones only and misses some. The sample lists under 350,000 clones; 65% to 90% were seen once. Sequences were obtained from PBMCs or T cells enriched from blood (not recorded which). These receptor sequences come from a woman between 40 and 50 years old with acute COVID-19. CDR3s include the opening cysteine and the closing phenylalanine or tryptophan. The D gene is left open where the match is weak. A clone size is listed for some rows: how often the clone was seen (once, few, many), or a class if it is expanded.

J | size | V | D | DNA | CDR3
TRBJ1-4 | once | TRBV29-1 | TRBD1 | TGCAGCGTGGGGGACAGGGCGAATGAAAAACTGTTTTTT | CSVGDRANEKLFF
TRBJ2-3 | once | TRBV3-1/TRBV3-2 | TRBD2 | TGTGCCAGCAGCCAAGAAAAGGCTAGCGGGAGTAGGGATACGCAGTATTTT | CASSQEKASGSRDTQYF
TRBJ2-7 | NA | TRBV5-4 | TRBD2 | TGTGCCAGCAGCGTTGCGGGGGTGGGGGTCCCTCTCTTC | CASSVAGVGVPLF
TRBJ1-6 | NA | TRBV7-2 | TRBD1 | TGTGCCAGCAGCTGGGGGGGACAGGGAGCGAATTCACCCCTCCACTTT | CASSWGGQGANSPLHF
TRBJ2-7 | NA | TRBV7-2 | TRBD2 | TGTGCCAGCAGCTCCTGGGGACTAGCGGGCGAGCAGTACTTC | CASSSWGLAGEQYF
TRBJ2-5 | NA | TRBV6-5 | NA | TGTGCCAGCAGTTACCTCTCAGGACTCCCCCGGGAGACCCAGTACTTC | CASSYLSGLPRETQYF
TRBJ1-1 | many | TRBV19 | NA | TGTGCCAGTAGTATAGGTCGCTGGGAGGGGCAATCACTAGAAGCTTTCTTT | CASSIGRWEGQSLEAFF
TRBJ1-2 | NA | TRBV4-2 | NA | TGTGCCAGCAGCCGGGACGGCGGGGGGGACTATGGCTACACCTTC | CASSRDGGGDYGYTF
TRBJ2-5 | NA | TRBV7-2 | TRBD2 | TGTGCCAGCAGCTTAGCGGGGCTAGCGGGGGGGCTCAGGGAGACCCAGTACTTC | CASSLAGLAGGLRETQYF
TRBJ2-5 | NA | TRBV18 | NA | TGTGCCAGCTCAGGGGGAGGTCAAGAGACCCAGTACTTC | CASSGGGQETQYF
TRBJ2-5 | NA | TRBV6-6 | TRBD1 | TGTGCCAGCAGTACAGGGGGCGTAGAGACCCAGTACTTC | CASSTGGVETQYF
TRBJ1-2 | NA | TRBV6-5 | NA | TGTGCCAGCAGTTACTCAGCGGATTATGGCTACACCTTC | CASSYSADYGYTF
TRBJ1-2 | NA | TRBV7-9 | NA | TGTGCCAGCAGCTTAGTCGGTGCTGGCGGGGACTATGGCTACACCTTC | CASSLVGAGGDYGYTF
TRBJ1-1 | NA | TRBV7-8 | NA | TGTGCCAGCGGGCTCCCAGGGGTAAGCACTGAAGCTTTCTTT | CASGLPGVSTEAFF
TRBJ2-1 | NA | TRBV29-1 | NA | TGCAGCGTTGCAACGGCAGGGGTCAACAATGAGCAGTTCTTC | CSVATAGVNNEQFF
TRBJ2-7 | once | TRBV10-3 | TRBD1 | TGTGCCATCAGTGATGGGGGGACAGGGGTTAAGCAGTACTTC | CAISDGGTGVKQYF
TRBJ2-1 | NA | TRBV15 | NA | TGTGCCACCAGCGGGGTGGGACGCCATACGGGGGATGAGCAGTTCTTC | CATSGVGRHTGDEQFF
TRBJ2-1 | NA | TRBV19 | NA | TGTGCCAGTCGTAGGGGAGGCTCCTACAATGAGCAGTTCTTC | CASRRGGSYNEQFF
TRBJ2-3 | NA | TRBV2 | NA | TGTGCCAGCACCTTATCCCGGGACACAGATACGCAGTATTTT | CASTLSRDTDTQYF
TRBJ2-1 | NA | TRBV4-3 | TRBD1 | TGCGCCAGCAGCCAGAGGACAGGAGGTGAGGGAAAGTTCTTC | CASSQRTGGEGKFF
TRBJ1-5 | NA | TRBV19 | NA | TGTGCCAGTTGTGAGGGCAGGGGCGATTCTTATAGCAATCAGCCCCAGCATTTT | CASCEGRGDSYSNQPQHF
TRBJ1-4 | NA | TRBV12-3/TRBV12-4 | NA | TGTGCCAGCAGTAACCCAGGGCTACTGTTTTTT | CASSNPGLLFF
TRBJ1-6 | once | TRBV11-2 | TRBD1 | TGTGCCAGCAGCTTAAGGGACAGGATCTATAATTCACCCCTCCACTTT | CASSLRDRIYNSPLHF